Below, one T cell receptor beta chain is given with its context. Profiled with immunoSEQ multiplex PCR; TCRdb holds only in-frame clones, not every one. The sample comprises about 300,000 clones, approximately 85% of which are singletons, and about 2% rests with the top ten. This sample is drawn from a study of blood T cell repertoires in COVID-19. Study information: The United States, Italy and Spain were the sources of the acute and convalescent COVID-19 samples.

Symptom resolution, clearance, or two negative PCRs marked the recovered donors of Cohort 3. This CDR3 is built from 15 residues. The germline gives CDR1 MNHEY, CDR2 SVGEGT. Trimming pared 2 bases from V and 3 bases from J, leaving 12 bases between. The chain links TRBV6-2 or TRBV6-3 to TRBJ2-3; D is unclear. Sequenced sample: PBMCs or T cells enriched from blood (not recorded which). This sequence originates from a man aged 30 to 39 who had recovered from COVID-19. CDR3 nucleotide sequence: TGTGCCAGCAGTTACGGGCAGAAAAGAACAGATACGCAGTATTTT. This codes for CASSYGQKRTDTQYF.